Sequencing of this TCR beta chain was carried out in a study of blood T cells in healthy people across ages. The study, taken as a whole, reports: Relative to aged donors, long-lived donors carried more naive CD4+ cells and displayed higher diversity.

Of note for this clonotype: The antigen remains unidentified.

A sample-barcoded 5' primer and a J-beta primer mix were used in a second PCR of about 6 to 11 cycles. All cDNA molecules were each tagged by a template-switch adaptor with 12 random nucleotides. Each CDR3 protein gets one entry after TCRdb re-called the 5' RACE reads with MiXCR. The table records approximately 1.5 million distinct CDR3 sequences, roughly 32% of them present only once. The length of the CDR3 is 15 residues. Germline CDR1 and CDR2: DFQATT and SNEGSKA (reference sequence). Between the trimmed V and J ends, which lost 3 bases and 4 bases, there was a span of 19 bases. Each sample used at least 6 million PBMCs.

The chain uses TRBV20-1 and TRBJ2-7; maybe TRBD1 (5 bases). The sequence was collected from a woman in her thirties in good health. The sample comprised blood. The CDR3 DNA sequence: TGCAGTGCTAGCCCCAAGGGGCGGAATCCATACGAGCAGTACTTC. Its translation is CSASPKGRNPYEQYF.